This T cell receptor beta chain was sequenced in a study of technical replicates of blood from several donors (dated by TCRdb to the late 2010s). The germline V gene provides CDR1 SGHRS and CDR2 YFSETQ. The cysteine opens and the phenylalanine closes a CDR3 of 13 amino acids. Only CDR3 DNA remains: 39 bases, in frame from the first base. The V and J ends are trimmed by 1 base and 7 bases, leaving 9 bases between them. Library preparation employed the immunoSEQ multiplex PCR assay. TCRdb re-hosts the immuneACCESS table, in-frame sequences only. Its copies lack some clones; in the studies checked, an unresolved V gene accounts for under half of them, and the cause for the rest is not known. The sample has about 70,000 clones on record, 92% of them singletons. Together, the top ten hold around 0.37% of the sample. Note on this clone: No cognate antigen has been identified for it. It has no much larger one-base neighbor in the sample; base qualities were not kept.

The receptor was derived from a human donor in good health. Sequencing used T cells isolated from PBMCs. Rearrangement joined TRBV5-1 to TRBJ2-4; the D gene is perhaps TRBD1, from 6 matching bases. DNA sequence: TGCGCCAGCAGCTTGACAGGGTTTAACATTCAGTACTTC. It translates as CASSLTGFNIQYF.